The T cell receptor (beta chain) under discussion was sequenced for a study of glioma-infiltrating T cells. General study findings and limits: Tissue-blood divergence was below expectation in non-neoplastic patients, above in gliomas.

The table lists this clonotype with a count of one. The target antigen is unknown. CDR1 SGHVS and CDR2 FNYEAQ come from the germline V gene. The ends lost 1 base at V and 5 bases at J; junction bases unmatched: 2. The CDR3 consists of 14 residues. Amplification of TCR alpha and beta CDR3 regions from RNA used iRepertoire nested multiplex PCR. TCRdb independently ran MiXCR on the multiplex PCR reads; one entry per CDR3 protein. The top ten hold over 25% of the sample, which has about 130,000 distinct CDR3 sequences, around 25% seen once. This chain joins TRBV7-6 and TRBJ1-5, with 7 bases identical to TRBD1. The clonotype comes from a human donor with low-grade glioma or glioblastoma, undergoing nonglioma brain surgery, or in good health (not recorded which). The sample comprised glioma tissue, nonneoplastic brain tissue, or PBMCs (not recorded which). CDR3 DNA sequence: TGTGCCAGCAGCTTAGGGGGGACAGATCAGCCCCAGCATTTT. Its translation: CASSLGGTDQPQHF.